Reported below is one T cell receptor (beta chain). Its antigen is not known. The data originate from a study of OX40 agonist ivuxolimab in advanced cancers. On the study more broadly: Patients were dosed with the agonistic anti-OX40 (CD134) antibody ivuxolimab. Every patient in dose escalation had hepatocellular carcinoma, melanoma, renal cell or head and neck cancer. Study conclusions and caveats: The CD4+ and CD8+ T cells in the blood had expanded clonally by week 6 at 0.1 to 3.0 mg/kg. Among T cells, CD8+ cells averaged more expanded clones than CD4+ cells.

The repertoire was sequenced with immunoSEQ multiplex PCR; TCRdb's copy has only in-frame clones and lacks some. The sample includes about 72,000 clones, 90% to 95% of them seen just once. This TCR was sampled from an adult with an advanced solid tumor such as melanoma, head and neck, liver or kidney cancer. This material consisted of CD4+ or CD8+ T cells sorted from blood, taken in a trial of the OX40 agonist ivuxolimab.

CDR3 bases: TGTGCCAGCAGTTTTTTCCTGTGGACGGCGGACCAGCTGAACACTGAAGCTTTCTTT. Protein sequence: CASSFFLWTADQLNTEAFF. V usage is TRBV28 and J usage is TRBJ1-1; D not certain. CDR1 is MDHEN, CDR2 SYDVKM, per germline. Trimming removed 3 bases from V and 0 bases from J, with 23 bases in between. This CDR3 has 19 amino acids.